This T cell receptor (beta chain) was identified during a study of Ad26.COV2.S vaccination and SARS-CoV-2 variants (dated by TCRdb to the early 2020s). A note on the overall study: Donors in the vaccine arm were drawn from COV1001, a phase I-IIa trial of Ad26.COV2.S in healthy adults that was multicentre, randomized, double-blind and placebo-controlled. Ad26.COV2.S was given intramuscularly at 5x10^10 or 1x10^11 viral particles, as a single shot or as two shots 56 days apart. Sequencing of the TCRbeta repertoire served to evaluate the specificity and breadth of SARS-CoV-2-reactive T cell receptors following Ad26.COV2.S vaccination. The TCR-sequenced set comprised approximately 30 samples: approximately 20 Ad26.COV2.S vaccine recipients, 5 placebo recipients and 8 SARS-CoV-2 convalescent individuals. Trial participants were randomized into five groups of five: low-dose or high-dose Ad26.COV2.S given once or twice, or placebo on both occasions. Investigators did not know the trial group allocation while performing experiments and assessing outcomes.

Broader findings and caveats from the paper: It was noted by the authors that total T cell responses may have been underestimated by the TCR breadth and depth analyses. After vaccination, substantial breadth of spike-specific CD8+ and CD4+ T cell responses was reported. The study lacked the statistical power to compare responses across vaccine doses or regimens. Vaccine and placebo recipients had comparable non-spike TCR breadth, which fits with the vaccine containing only spike. Higher spike-specific TCR breadth was observed in Ad26.COV2.S recipients than in placebo recipients (P = 0.0014).

The immunoSEQ Assay was the method used to sequence TCRbeta CDR3 regions. After extraction, genomic DNA underwent amplification by bias-controlled multiplex PCR, followed by high-throughput sequencing. In the original analysis: To quantify the absolute abundance of each unique TCRbeta CDR3 region, sequences were collapsed and filtered. T cell fraction was estimated by normalization of TCRbeta template counts to usable DNA, with usable DNA being measured through amplification of reference genes present in all nucleated cells. Repertoire TCRs were annotated as SARS-CoV-2-specific when V gene, CDR3 amino acid sequence and J gene were exactly matched to a known reactive TCR set. The reference SARS-CoV-2 TCR set was derived from MIRA and filtered for enrichment in COVID-19-positive ImmuneCODE repertoires, a step that removed public or cross-reactive TCRs. Using the MIRA antigens, annotated TCRs were further analysed by specific ORF or by position within an ORF. Breadth was defined as the number of annotated unique rearrangements divided by the total number of unique productive rearrangements, and depth was defined as the summed frequency of the annotated unique rearrangements. Two-sided Wilcoxon rank-sum tests were applied when comparing TCR breadth between groups. Imported from immuneACCESS, the table was reduced by TCRdb to in-frame sequences with V and J called. These copies leave out some clones; in studies compared against another copy, an unresolved V gene accounts for under half, and the cause of the remainder is not known. V and J calls and clone size are as listed in that table; D and trimming were resolved from the DNA. A total of 430,000 or so clones appear in this sample, 75% to 95% of them only once. 9% to 15% of the sample rests with the top ten.

With regard to this clone: The clone's antigen remains unknown. No base quality information exists; no much larger clone differs at one position.

The meaning of the sample's treatment or condition label: roughly 18 received Ad26.COV2.S at low or high dose, single or two shots; 5 received placebo; per-sample allocation not given. Repertoires of vaccine and placebo recipients were sequenced from samples taken on day 63 after the first injection. In Cohort 1b, fewer than 30 adults aged 18-55 years were enrolled at a single site in Boston, USA, between 29 July and 7 August 2020. As a vaccine, Ad26.COV2.S was a replication-incompetent adenovirus type 26 vector that expressed a prefusion-stabilized SARS-CoV-2 spike protein derived from the original Wuhan strain. Specimen: peripheral blood, collected in a trial of Ad26.COV2.S vaccine versus placebo. The clonotype comes from a person between 18 and 65 years old who received the Ad26.COV2.S COVID-19 vaccine or a placebo.

The CDR3 loop reads CASSTRQGRNQPQHF. The sequence in DNA is TGTGCCAGCAGCACTCGACAGGGGAGGAATCAGCCCCAGCATTTT. The sequence links TRBV7-2 to TRBJ1-5; 8 middle bases align to TRBD1. Looking up the germline V gene yields CDR1 SGHTA and CDR2 FQGNSA. Counted from cysteine to phenylalanine, this CDR3 has 15 amino acids. The kept DNA is CDR3 alone, 45 bases in frame from the first base. Germline trimming amounts to 5 bases on V and 4 bases on J, with 7 as the count of junction bases outside the gene matches.